Shown below are 8 T cell receptor beta chains from a single sample sequenced in a study of long-term antiretroviral therapy in people with HIV. The authors ran the immunoSEQ assay, v3.0, at survey level. Clones were sequenced by immunoSEQ multiplex PCR, and TCRdb holds only the in-frame ones, with some missing. The table includes about 14,000 clones, more than 75% detected once. The material sequenced was unsorted PBMCs, taken 3.1 years after starting antiretroviral therapy. These receptors were obtained from a man aged 35-49 years with HIV.

CDR3 coding DNA: TGCAGCGTTGAAATCCCAGGGAGGTCCTACGAGCAGTACTTC. Its protein is CSVEIPGRSYEQYF. The chain links TRBV29-1 to TRBJ2-7; maybe TRBD2 (6 bases). The CDR3 has 14 residues. CDR1 is SQVTM and CDR2 is ANQGSEA in the germline V gene. V was shortened by 2 bases and J by 1 base, with 12 bases between the two germline ends.

The chain combines TRBV13 with TRBJ2-7, with 8 bases identical to TRBD1. Losses at the gene ends were 3 bases for V and 2 bases for J; bases not matched to a gene: 3. CDR3 size: 14 residues. Looked up from germline, CDR1 is PRHDT and CDR2 is FYEKMQ (reference sequence). The CDR3 DNA reads as TGTGCCAGCAGCTTCCTACAGGGGGCCTACGAGCAGTACTTC. Protein product: CASSFLQGAYEQYF.

The chain combines TRBV6-6 with TRBJ1-6, with 8 bases matching TRBD1. The germline V gene encodes CDR1 MNHNY and CDR2 SVGAGI (reference sequence). With 2 bases clipped from V and 6 bases from J, the junction kept 0 bases outside the gene matches. CDR3 length: 14 amino acids. CDR3 in DNA: TGTGCCAGCAGTTACGGACAGGGTAATTCACCCCTCCACTTT. Amino acid sequence: CASSYGQGNSPLHF.

This chain connects TRBV9 to TRBJ2-4; 10 positions match TRBD2. The J segment lost 6 bases and the V segment lost 3 bases, leaving 0 bases of the junction unmatched. The CDR3 is 13 amino acids. The germline V gene has CDR1 SGDLS and CDR2 YYNGEE. The CDR3 coding sequence is TGTGCCAGCAGCGGGACTAGCGGAAACATTCAGTACTTC. Amino acids: CASSGTSGNIQYF.

The V call is TRBV5-1, the J call TRBJ1-1; TRBD1 matches 7 bases. Germline V lookup: CDR1 SGHRS, CDR2 YFSETQ. V trimming: 0 bases; J trimming: 5 bases; junction bases outside the gene matches: 4. The CDR3 runs 14 residues. CDR3 DNA sequence: TGCGCCAGCAGCTTGGTAGGGGGCCAGACTGAAGCTTTCTTT. Translated: CASSLVGGQTEAFF.

This clone occurred a few times. The V and J genes are TRBV4-1 and TRBJ2-7; 12 bases agree with TRBD2. CDR3 length equals 16 residues. Trimming cost V 3 bases and J 4 bases; bases outside gene matches: 7. CDR1 and CDR2 from the germline V gene are MGHRA and YSYEKL. The CDR3 DNA reads as TGCGCCAGCAGCCACCGACTAGCGGGGGACCTTTACGAGCAGTACTTC. Its protein is CASSHRLAGDLYEQYF.

The genes are TRBV5-6 and TRBJ2-5, with D unclear. Germline assignment: CDR1 SGHDT and CDR2 YYEEEE. The V gene lost 0 bases and the J gene lost 0 bases, with 6 bases spanning the gap. CDR3 length equals 14 residues. In DNA, the CDR3 is TGTGCCAGCAGCTTGGGGGCAGACCAAGAGACCCAGTACTTC. Translation: CASSLGADQETQYF.

J is TRBJ1-5 and V is TRBV27, with D unclear. Germline CDR1 reads MNHEY; CDR2 reads SMNVEV (reference sequence). The CDR3 runs to 14 residues. The ends were cut back, 5 bases at V and 6 bases at J, with 14 bases in the middle. The CDR3 protein is CASSAGGPGQPQHF. CDR3 nucleotide sequence: TGTGCCAGCAGTGCTGGAGGTCCGGGTCAGCCCCAGCATTTT.